This TCR beta chain was recovered during a study of blood T cells in healthy people across ages. Total RNA amounts of at least 6 micrograms were extracted per sample. Germline V CDR1 and CDR2: DFQATT, SNEGSKA (reference sequence). The CDR3 consists of 13 residues. V was cut by 6 bases and J by 7 bases, with 18 bases left in between. Sample-barcoded 5' priming and a J-beta primer mix drove a second PCR of roughly 7 to 11 cycles. TCRdb re-derived calls from the 5' RACE reads in MiXCR, one entry per CDR3 protein. The table lists roughly 1.6 million distinct CDR3 sequences, around 36% of them singletons. Material: blood. The clonotype originates from a young woman in good health. J is TRBJ1-2 and V is TRBV20-1; D is unclear. CDR3 in amino acids: CSAQERTGLGYTF. The CDR3 DNA reads as TGCAGTGCCCAGGAGAGGACCGGTCTTGGCTACACCTTC.